This TCR beta chain was documented in a study of shared clonotypes between healthy human individuals. Study details: Sampling drew on donors who were a couple of women and a few men aged 18 to 49.

Donors were Caucasian adults residing in Nashville, Tennessee, USA. Repertoires were generated with immunoSEQ multiplex PCR, while TCRdb's copy carries only in-frame clones and drops some. This table holds 2.3 million or so clones, approximately 93% found once. The specimen was naive CD4+ T cells from PBMCs. Subset noted: CD45RA+ positively selected. The receptor comes from a man younger than 35 in good health. Some clones in this sample may be carry-over from other donors' samples.

The CDR3 loop is CASSTTGAGGYTF. In DNA form, the CDR3 reads TGTGCCAGCAGCACAACAGGGGCTGGTGGCTACACCTTC. The genes are TRBV28 and TRBJ1-2; TRBD1 matches 7 bases. There are 13 residues in the CDR3. Germline trimming cut 6 bases from V and 7 bases from J; bases unmatched to any gene: 8. Germline assignment: CDR1 MDHEN and CDR2 SYDVKM.